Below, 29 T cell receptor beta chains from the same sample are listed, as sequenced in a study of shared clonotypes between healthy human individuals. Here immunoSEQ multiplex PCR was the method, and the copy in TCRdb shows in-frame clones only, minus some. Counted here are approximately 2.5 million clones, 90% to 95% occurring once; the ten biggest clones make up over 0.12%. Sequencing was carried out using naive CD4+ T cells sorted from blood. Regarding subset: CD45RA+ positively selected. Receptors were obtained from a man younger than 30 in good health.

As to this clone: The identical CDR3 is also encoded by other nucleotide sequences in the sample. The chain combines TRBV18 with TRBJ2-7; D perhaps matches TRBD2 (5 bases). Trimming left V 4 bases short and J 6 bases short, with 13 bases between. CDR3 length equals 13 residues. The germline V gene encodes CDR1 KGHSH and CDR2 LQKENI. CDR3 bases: TGTGCCAGCTCACTACGAGAAGGAGGCGAGCAGTACTTC. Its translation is CASSLREGGEQYF.

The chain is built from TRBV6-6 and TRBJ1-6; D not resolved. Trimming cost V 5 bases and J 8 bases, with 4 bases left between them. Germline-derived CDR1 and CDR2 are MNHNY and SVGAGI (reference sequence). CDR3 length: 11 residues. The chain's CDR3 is CASSRDSPLHF. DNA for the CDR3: TGTGCCAGCAGTCGGGATTCACCCCTCCACTTT.

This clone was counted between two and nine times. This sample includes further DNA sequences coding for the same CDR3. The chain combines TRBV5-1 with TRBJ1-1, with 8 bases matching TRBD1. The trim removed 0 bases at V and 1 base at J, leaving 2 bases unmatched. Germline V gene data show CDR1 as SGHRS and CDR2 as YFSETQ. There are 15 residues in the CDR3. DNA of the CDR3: TGCGCCAGCAGCTTGGGGGGACAGGCGAACACTGAAGCTTTCTTT. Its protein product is CASSLGGQANTEAFF.

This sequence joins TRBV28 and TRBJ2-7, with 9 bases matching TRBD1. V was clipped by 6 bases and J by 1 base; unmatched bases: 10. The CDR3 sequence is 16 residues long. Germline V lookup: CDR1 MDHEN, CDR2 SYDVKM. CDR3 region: CASRTPPGQGSYEQYF. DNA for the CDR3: TGTGCCAGCAGGACCCCTCCGGGACAGGGATCCTACGAGCAGTACTTC. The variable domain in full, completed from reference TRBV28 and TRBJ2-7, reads DVKVTQSSRYLVKRTGEKVFLECVQDMDHENMFWYRQDPGLGLRLIYFSYDVKMKEKGDIPEGYSVSREKKERFSLILESASTNQTSMYLCASRTPPGQGSYEQYFGPGTRLTVT.

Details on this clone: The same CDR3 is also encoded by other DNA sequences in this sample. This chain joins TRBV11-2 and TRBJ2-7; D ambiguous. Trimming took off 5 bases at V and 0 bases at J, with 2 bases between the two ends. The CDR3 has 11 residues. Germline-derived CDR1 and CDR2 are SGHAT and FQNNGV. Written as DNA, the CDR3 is TGTGCCAGCAGCCCCTCCTACGAGCAGTACTTC. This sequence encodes CASSPSYEQYF.

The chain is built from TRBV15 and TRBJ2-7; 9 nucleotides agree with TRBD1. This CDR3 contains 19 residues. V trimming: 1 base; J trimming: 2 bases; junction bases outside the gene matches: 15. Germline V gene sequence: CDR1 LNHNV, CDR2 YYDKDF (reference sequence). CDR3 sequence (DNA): TGTGCCACCAGCAGAGGACGGGTAATCCGGGACAGGGTAACCTACGAGCAGTACTTC. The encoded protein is CATSRGRVIRDRVTYEQYF.

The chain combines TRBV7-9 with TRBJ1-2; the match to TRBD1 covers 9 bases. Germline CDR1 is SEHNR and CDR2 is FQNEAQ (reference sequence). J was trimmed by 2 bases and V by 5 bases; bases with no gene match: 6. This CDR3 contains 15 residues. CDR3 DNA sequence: TGTGCCAGCAGCCCCGTTGGGACAGGGAACTATGGCTACACCTTC. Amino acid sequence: CASSPVGTGNYGYTF.

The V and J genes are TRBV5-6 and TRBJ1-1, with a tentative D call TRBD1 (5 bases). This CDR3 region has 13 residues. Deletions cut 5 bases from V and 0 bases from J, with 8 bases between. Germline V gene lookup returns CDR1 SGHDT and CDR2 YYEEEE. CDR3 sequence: CASRTAMNTEAFF. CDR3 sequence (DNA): TGTGCCAGCAGGACAGCCATGAACACTGAAGCTTTCTTT.

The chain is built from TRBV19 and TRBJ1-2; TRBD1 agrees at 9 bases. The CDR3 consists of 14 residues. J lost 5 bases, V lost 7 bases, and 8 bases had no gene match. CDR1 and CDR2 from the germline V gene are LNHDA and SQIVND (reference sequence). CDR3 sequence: CASKGIQGAYGYTF. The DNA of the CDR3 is TGTGCCAGTAAGGGGATACAGGGGGCTTATGGCTACACCTTC.

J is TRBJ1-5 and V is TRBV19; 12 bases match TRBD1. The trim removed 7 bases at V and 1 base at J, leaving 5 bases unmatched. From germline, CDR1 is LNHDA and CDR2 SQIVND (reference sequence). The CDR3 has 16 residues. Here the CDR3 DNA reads TGTGCCAGTATGGGGACAGGGGGCAGGAGCAATCAGCCCCAGCATTTT. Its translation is CASMGTGGRSNQPQHF. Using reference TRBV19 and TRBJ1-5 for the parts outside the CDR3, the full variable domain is DGGITQSPKYLFRKEGQNVTLSCEQNLNHDAMYWYRQDPGQGLRLIYYSQIVNDFQKGDIAEGYSVSREKKESFPLTVTSAQKNPTAFYLCASMGTGGRSNQPQHFGDGTRLSIL.

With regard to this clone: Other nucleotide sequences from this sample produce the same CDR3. CDR3 loop: CASSLSRGDQETQYF. As DNA, the CDR3 is TGTGCCAGCAGTTTATCCCGGGGGGACCAAGAGACCCAGTACTTC. This rearrangement joins TRBV27 to TRBJ2-5, with 7 bases aligning to TRBD2. This CDR3 region has 15 residues. Germline CDR1 MNHEY, CDR2 SMNVEV (reference sequence). V trimming: 0 bases; J trimming: 0 bases; junction bases outside the gene matches: 1.

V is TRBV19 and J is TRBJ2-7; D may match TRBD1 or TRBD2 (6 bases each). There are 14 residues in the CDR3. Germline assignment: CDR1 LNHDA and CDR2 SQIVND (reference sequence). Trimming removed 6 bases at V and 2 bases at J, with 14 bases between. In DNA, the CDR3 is TGTGCCAGTAGCTTAGGTGGGGGGCCCTACGAGCAGTACTTC. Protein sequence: CASSLGGGPYEQYF.

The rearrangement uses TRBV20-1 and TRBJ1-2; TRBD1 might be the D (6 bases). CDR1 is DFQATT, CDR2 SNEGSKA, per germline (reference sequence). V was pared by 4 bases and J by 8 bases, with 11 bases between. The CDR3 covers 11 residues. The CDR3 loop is CSAIQGEGYTF. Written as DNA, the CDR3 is TGCAGTGCTATACAGGGTGAAGGCTACACCTTC.

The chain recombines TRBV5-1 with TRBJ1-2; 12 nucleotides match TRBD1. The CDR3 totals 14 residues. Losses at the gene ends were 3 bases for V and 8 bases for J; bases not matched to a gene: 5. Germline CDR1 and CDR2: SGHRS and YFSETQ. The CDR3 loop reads CASSSGQGAVGYTF. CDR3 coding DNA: TGCGCCAGCAGCTCGGGACAGGGGGCAGTGGGCTACACCTTC.

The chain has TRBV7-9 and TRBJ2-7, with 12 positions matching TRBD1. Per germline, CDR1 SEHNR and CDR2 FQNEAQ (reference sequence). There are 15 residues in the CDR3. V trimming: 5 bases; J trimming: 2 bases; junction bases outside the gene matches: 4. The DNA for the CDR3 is TGTGCCAGCAGCCAGGGACAGGGGGCAACCTACGAGCAGTACTTC. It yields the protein CASSQGQGATYEQYF.

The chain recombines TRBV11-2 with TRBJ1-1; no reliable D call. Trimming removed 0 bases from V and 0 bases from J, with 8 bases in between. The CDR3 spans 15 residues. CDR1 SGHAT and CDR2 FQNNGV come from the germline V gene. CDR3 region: CASSLELGLNTEAFF. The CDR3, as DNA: TGTGCCAGCAGCTTAGAACTGGGGTTGAACACTGAAGCTTTCTTT.

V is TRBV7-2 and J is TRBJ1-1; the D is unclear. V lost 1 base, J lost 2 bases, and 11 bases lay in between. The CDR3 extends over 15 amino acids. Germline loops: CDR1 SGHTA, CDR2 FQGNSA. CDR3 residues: CASSLVGQTNTEAFF. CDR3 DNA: TGTGCCAGCAGCTTAGTAGGTCAGACCAACACTGAAGCTTTCTTT.

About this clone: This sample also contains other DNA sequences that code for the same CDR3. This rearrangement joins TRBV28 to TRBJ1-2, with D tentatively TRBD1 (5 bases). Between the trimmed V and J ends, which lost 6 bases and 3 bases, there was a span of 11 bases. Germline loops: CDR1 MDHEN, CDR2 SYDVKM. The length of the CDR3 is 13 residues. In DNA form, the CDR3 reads TGTGCCAGCAGCTCAGGACAAGACTATGGCTACACCTTC. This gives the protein CASSSGQDYGYTF.

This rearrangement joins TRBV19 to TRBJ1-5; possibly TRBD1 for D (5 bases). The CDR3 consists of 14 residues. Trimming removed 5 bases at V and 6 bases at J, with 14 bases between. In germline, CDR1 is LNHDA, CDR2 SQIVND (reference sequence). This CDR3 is CASSLWGGGQPQHF. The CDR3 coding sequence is TGTGCCAGTAGTCTCTGGGGGGGAGGTCAGCCCCAGCATTTT.

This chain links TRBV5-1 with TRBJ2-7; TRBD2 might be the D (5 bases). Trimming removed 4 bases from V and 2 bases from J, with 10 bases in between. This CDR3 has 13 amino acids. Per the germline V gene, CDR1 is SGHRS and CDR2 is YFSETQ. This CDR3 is CASSPDGTYEQYF. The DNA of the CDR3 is TGCGCCAGCAGCCCGGACGGGACCTACGAGCAGTACTTC.

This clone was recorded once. This chain's CDR3 is CASSSQGGIKETQYF. In nucleotides, the CDR3 is TGTGCCAGCAGTTCCCAGGGGGGTATTAAAGAGACCCAGTACTTC. The chain uses TRBV28 and TRBJ2-5; D may be TRBD1 (7 bases). In germline, CDR1 is MDHEN, CDR2 SYDVKM. The V gene lost 4 bases and the J gene lost 3 bases, with 15 bases spanning the gap. CDR3 length: 15 amino acids.

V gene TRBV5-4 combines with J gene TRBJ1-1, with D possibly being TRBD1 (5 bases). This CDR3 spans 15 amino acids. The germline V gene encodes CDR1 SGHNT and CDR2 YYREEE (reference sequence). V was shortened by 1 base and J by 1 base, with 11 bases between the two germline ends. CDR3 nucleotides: TGTGCCAGCAGCTTGAAGGGCGGGGGGAACACTGAAGCTTTCTTT. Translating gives CASSLKGGGNTEAFF.

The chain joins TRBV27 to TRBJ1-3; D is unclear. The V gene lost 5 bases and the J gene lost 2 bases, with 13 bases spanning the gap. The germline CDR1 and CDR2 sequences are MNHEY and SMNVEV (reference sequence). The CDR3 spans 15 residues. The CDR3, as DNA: TGTGCCAGCAGTCCGTTGCCCCAACCTGGAAACACCATATATTTT. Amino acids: CASSPLPQPGNTIYF.

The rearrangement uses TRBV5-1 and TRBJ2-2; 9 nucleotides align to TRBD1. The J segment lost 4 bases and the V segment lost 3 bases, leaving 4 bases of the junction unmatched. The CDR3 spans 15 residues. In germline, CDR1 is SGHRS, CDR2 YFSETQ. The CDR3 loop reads CASSSDRGGTGELFF. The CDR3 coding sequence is TGCGCCAGCAGCTCCGACAGGGGGGGCACCGGGGAGCTGTTTTTT.

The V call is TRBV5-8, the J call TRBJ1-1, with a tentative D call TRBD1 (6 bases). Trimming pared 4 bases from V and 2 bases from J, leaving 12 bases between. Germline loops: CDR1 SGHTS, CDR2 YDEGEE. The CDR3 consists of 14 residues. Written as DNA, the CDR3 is TGTGCCAGCAGCAACTACAGGGTCAACACTGAAGCTTTCTTT. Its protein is CASSNYRVNTEAFF.

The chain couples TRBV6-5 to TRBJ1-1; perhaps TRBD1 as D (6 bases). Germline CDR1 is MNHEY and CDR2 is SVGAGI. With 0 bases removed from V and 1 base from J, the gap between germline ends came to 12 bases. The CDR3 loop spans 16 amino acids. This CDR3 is CASSYSSGGANTEAFF. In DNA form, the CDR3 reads TGTGCCAGCAGTTACTCCTCGGGGGGGGCGAACACTGAAGCTTTCTTT.

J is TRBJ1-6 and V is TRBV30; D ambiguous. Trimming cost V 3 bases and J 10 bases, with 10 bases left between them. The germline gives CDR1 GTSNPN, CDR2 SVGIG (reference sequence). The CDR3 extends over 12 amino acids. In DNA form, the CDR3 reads TGTGCCTGGAGCTCCCCGGGGTCACCCCTCCACTTT. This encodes CAWSSPGSPLHF.

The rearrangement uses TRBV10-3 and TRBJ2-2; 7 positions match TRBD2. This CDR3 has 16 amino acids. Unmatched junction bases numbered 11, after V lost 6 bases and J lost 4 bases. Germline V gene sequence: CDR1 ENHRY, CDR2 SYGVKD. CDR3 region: CAIRANASGITGELFF. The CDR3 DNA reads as TGTGCCATCAGGGCGAACGCTAGCGGAATCACCGGGGAGCTGTTTTTT.

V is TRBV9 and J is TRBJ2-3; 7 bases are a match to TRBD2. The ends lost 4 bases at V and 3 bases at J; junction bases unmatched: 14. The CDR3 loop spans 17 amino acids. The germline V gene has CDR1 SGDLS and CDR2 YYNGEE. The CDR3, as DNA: TGTGCCAGCAGCCGCAGGCTAGCGGTAAAAGGTACAGATACGCAGTATTTT. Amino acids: CASSRRLAVKGTDTQYF.